This T cell receptor (beta chain) was documented in a study of blood T cell repertoires in COVID-19. The assay was immunoSEQ multiplex PCR, and TCRdb's table has in-frame clones only and misses some. In the table there are tens of thousands of clones, just over 85% of which are singletons. The CDR3 length is 14 residues. Trimming stripped 0 bases from V and 2 bases from J, with 7 bases between. Per germline, CDR1 KGHSH and CDR2 LQKENI. The sequence came from a man aged 25-45 years with acute or convalescent COVID-19. The chain combines TRBV18 with TRBJ1-2; D gene ambiguous. Sample: peripheral blood. CDR3 in DNA: TGTGCCAGCTCACCACCGAACAGCAACTATGGCTACACCTTC. This sequence encodes CASSPPNSNYGYTF.